One sample yielded the 23 T cell receptor beta chains listed below, sequenced in a study of Graves' ophthalmopathy and Graves' hyperthyroidism. RNA transcripts served as template for amplifying TCR beta CDR3 sequences. The library came from an HTBI-primed first-round RT-PCR and a second-round multiplex PCR. From the multiplex PCR reads, TCRdb called clonotypes with MiXCR, one entry per CDR3 protein. The sample records 350,000 or so distinct CDR3 sequences, about a sixth being singletons. Sequencing was performed on peripheral blood. The receptors were sampled from an adult man with Graves' ophthalmopathy.

The chain is built from TRBV6-1 and TRBJ1-6; unclear D gene. V shed 5 bases and J shed 8 bases, with 16 bases lying between them. This CDR3 has 15 amino acids. Per the germline V gene, CDR1 is MNHNS and CDR2 is SASEGT. In nucleotides, the CDR3 is TGTGCCAGCAGTACGACCGTAAACGCGGATTCACCCCTCCACTTT. The encoded protein is CASSTTVNADSPLHF.

This clonotype has at least ten counts. This sequence joins TRBV28 and TRBJ2-7; D unresolved. From germline, CDR1 is MDHEN and CDR2 SYDVKM. CDR3 size: 12 residues. The ends were cut back, 8 bases at V and 7 bases at J, with 15 bases in the middle. CDR3 sequence reads: CASGTLLTEQYF. Written as DNA, the CDR3 is TGTGCCAGCGGAACCCTGTTGACAGAGCAGTACTTC. The complete variable domain, with remaining parts taken from reference TRBV28 and TRBJ2-7, reads DVKVTQSSRYLVKRTGEKVFLECVQDMDHENMFWYRQDPGLGLRLIYFSYDVKMKEKGDIPEGYSVSREKKERFSLILESASTNQTSMYLCASGTLLTEQYFGPGTRLTVT.

At least ten counts were recorded for this clonotype. This chain joins TRBV20-1 and TRBJ1-6; D unclear. Deletions cut 3 bases from V and 9 bases from J, with 15 bases between. The germline V gene has CDR1 DFQATT and CDR2 SNEGSKA (reference sequence). The CDR3 runs to 14 residues. The CDR3 region is CSASKAQALSPLHF. The CDR3 DNA sequence: TGCAGTGCTAGTAAGGCGCAGGCCCTTTCACCCCTCCACTTT.

This clonotype was detected many times. The V call is TRBV4-2, the J call TRBJ1-6; possibly TRBD1 for D (5 bases). V lost 3 bases, J lost 7 bases, and 16 bases lay in between. CDR3 length: 16 amino acids. The germline V gene has CDR1 LGHNA and CDR2 YNFKEQ. The CDR3 loop is CASSQDGGPRNSPLHF. As DNA, the CDR3 is TGTGCCAGCAGCCAGGATGGGGGACCGAGGAATTCACCCCTCCACTTT.

This clonotype was recorded many times. CDR3 loop: CASSSPRDTGNTEAFF. CDR3 nucleotides: TGTGCCAGTAGTTCACCCCGCGACACGGGGAACACTGAAGCTTTCTTT. V usage is TRBV19 and J usage is TRBJ1-1; D gene uncertain. The CDR3 is made up of 16 amino acids. The V end lost 5 bases, the J end lost 1 base, and 17 bases lay between the germline ends. The V gene's germline CDR1 is LNHDA and CDR2 SQIVND (reference sequence).

This clonotype was observed at least ten times. The V gene is TRBV4-2, the J gene TRBJ1-3; D remains unclear. This CDR3 spans 16 amino acids. Between the trimmed V and J ends, which lost 1 base and 3 bases, there was a span of 13 bases. Germline V gene data show CDR1 as LGHNA and CDR2 as YNFKEQ. The CDR3 loop is CASSQGYRGFGNTIYF. CDR3 DNA: TGTGCCAGCAGCCAAGGCTATCGGGGTTTTGGAAACACCATATATTTT.

A word on this clonotype: This could be a read error, since a much larger clone is one nucleotide away. The chain employs TRBV5-1 and TRBJ1-1, with D unclear. V lost 4 bases to trimming and J lost 7 bases, with 14 bases between them. The CDR3 is 13 residues long. Germline lookup yields CDR1 SGHRS and CDR2 YFSETQ. The CDR3: CASSPGLQIEAFF. CDR3 coding DNA: TGCGCCAGCAGCCCGGGTTTACAGATTGAAGCTTTCTTT.

This clonotype appeared many times. This sequence joins TRBV7-9 and TRBJ2-7, with 8 bases that match TRBD2. Trimming removed 3 bases from V and 6 bases from J; junction bases left unmatched: 7. The CDR3 runs 14 residues. The germline V gene has CDR1 SEHNR and CDR2 FQNEAQ (reference sequence). The CDR3 sequence: CASSLVSGKGEQYF. The CDR3 coding sequence is TGTGCCAGCAGCTTGGTTAGCGGGAAGGGCGAGCAGTACTTC.

This clonotype was seen a handful of times. The V and J genes are TRBV6-2 or TRBV6-3 and TRBJ1-6, with D possibly TRBD1 on 5 matching bases. The CDR3 is 15 residues long. The germline V gene encodes CDR1 MNHEY and CDR2 SVGEGT. With 4 bases removed from V and 5 bases from J, the gap between germline ends came to 12 bases. CDR3 loop: CASSSRDVNNSPLHF. CDR3 nucleotides: TGTGCCAGCAGTTCCCGGGACGTCAATAATTCACCCCTCCACTTT.

This clonotype was counted many times. The CDR3 sequence: CATSDMTEQETQYF. The CDR3 region has the DNA TGTGCCACCAGTGATATGACTGAACAAGAGACCCAGTACTTC. The chain employs TRBV24-1 and TRBJ2-5; D remains unclear. V lost 3 bases, J lost 2 bases, and 9 bases lay in between. Germline CDR1 is KGHDR and CDR2 is SFDVKD. The CDR3 loop spans 14 amino acids.

This clonotype was observed many times. CDR3 nucleotides: TGTGCCAGCAGTCCCTGCAACCCCTCGGGACTGATCAATCAGCCCCAGCATTTT. It specifies CASSPCNPSGLINQPQHF. This chain joins TRBV27 and TRBJ1-5; D may be TRBD1 (5 bases). Germline lookup yields CDR1 MNHEY and CDR2 SMNVEV (reference sequence). V was pared by 5 bases and J by 3 bases, with 23 bases between. The CDR3 runs 18 residues.

This clonotype was recorded at least ten times. The V gene is TRBV6-1, the J gene TRBJ1-6; D remains unclear. The CDR3 runs 15 residues. V lost 4 bases and J 9 bases, leaving 16 bases between the germline ends. Germline V gene data show CDR1 as MNHNS and CDR2 as SASEGT. In nucleotides, the CDR3 is TGTGCCAGCAGTGGTAGAATAGCAGGTCGTTCACCCCTCCACTTT. This sequence encodes CASSGRIAGRSPLHF.

There are a few counts of this clonotype. V is TRBV6-1 and J is TRBJ2-5; 9 nucleotides align to TRBD2. This CDR3 has 14 residues. From germline, CDR1 is MNHNS and CDR2 SASEGT. The ends lost 8 bases at V and 5 bases at J; junction bases unmatched: 9. DNA for the CDR3: TGTGCCAGCTGTGTAGCGGGGGAGACTGAGACCCAGTACTTC. Translation: CASCVAGETETQYF.

This clonotype was observed at least ten times. The V and J genes are TRBV6-5 and TRBJ2-7; D is ambiguous. Trimming left V 7 bases short and J 0 bases short, with 13 bases between. Germline CDR1 reads MNHEY; CDR2 reads SVGAGI. The CDR3 spans 14 residues. The DNA of the CDR3 is TGTGCCAGCACCAGAAGCGAGAACTCCTACGAGCAGTACTTC. This sequence encodes CASTRSENSYEQYF.

This clonotype was seen repeatedly, ten times or more. This sequence joins TRBV5-1 and TRBJ2-5; the match to TRBD1 covers 9 bases. The CDR3 is 17 amino acids. Germline V gives CDR1 SGHRS, CDR2 YFSETQ. Unmatched junction bases numbered 12, after V lost 2 bases and J lost 4 bases. The DNA of the CDR3 is TGCGCCAGCAGCTTCGGAACCGGGACAGGGATGTCAGAGACCCAGTACTTC. Translated: CASSFGTGTGMSETQYF.

This clonotype has at least ten counts. The J gene is TRBJ1-3, the V gene TRBV30; D call uncertain. Trimming took off 7 bases at V and 0 bases at J, with 10 bases between the two ends. Germline V gene lookup returns CDR1 GTSNPN and CDR2 SVGIG (reference sequence). The CDR3 length is 13 residues. The CDR3: CAYWSSSGNTIYF. The DNA for the CDR3 is TGTGCCTACTGGTCGAGCTCTGGAAACACCATATATTTT.

This clonotype has at least ten counts. The rearrangement links TRBV2 to TRBJ2-7; unclear D gene. V lost 6 bases, J lost 2 bases, and 5 bases lay in between. The CDR3 runs to 11 residues. The germline CDR1 and CDR2 sequences are SNHLY and FYNNEI. The CDR3 loop is CASRLAYEQYF. CDR3 coding DNA: TGTGCCAGCAGGTTAGCCTACGAGCAGTACTTC.

There are many counts of this clonotype. V and J are TRBV19 and TRBJ1-2, with D unclear. The length of the CDR3 is 14 residues. In germline, CDR1 is LNHDA, CDR2 SQIVND (reference sequence). Trimming left V 4 bases short and J 1 base short, with 10 bases between. CDR3 bases: TGTGCCAGTAGTAATCCAGAAGATAACTATGGCTACACCTTC. Translated: CASSNPEDNYGYTF.

This clonotype was seen at least ten times. The chain joins TRBV2 to TRBJ2-5, with D perhaps matching TRBD1 (5 bases). Germline CDR1 reads SNHLY; CDR2 reads FYNNEI. The CDR3 contains 11 residues. Trimming cost V 6 bases and J 13 bases, with 15 bases left between them. CDR3 in amino acids: CASRTQGNLYF. The CDR3 nucleotides read TGTGCCAGCAGGACCCAGGGTAATCTGTACTTC.

This clonotype was seen ten or more times. The CDR3 coding sequence is TGCAGCGTTGGCACATTGAACACTGAAGCTTTCTTT. Its protein product is CSVGTLNTEAFF. The V and J genes are TRBV29-1 and TRBJ1-1; D uncertain. Germline loops: CDR1 SQVTM, CDR2 ANQGSEA. This CDR3 region has 12 residues. V gave up 4 bases and J gave up 0 bases, with 6 bases separating them.

At least ten counts were recorded for this clonotype. The genes are TRBV7-3 and TRBJ2-2, with D perhaps TRBD2 (5 bases). The length of the CDR3 is 14 residues. Trimming removed 6 bases from V and 6 bases from J, with 14 bases in between. CDR1 and CDR2 from the germline V gene are SGHTA and FQGTGA. CDR3: CASRETSSAGELFF. In nucleotides, the CDR3 is TGTGCCAGCAGGGAAACTAGTAGCGCCGGGGAGCTGTTTTTT.

The rearrangement links TRBV7-2 to TRBJ2-4; D perhaps matches TRBD1 (6 bases). The V gene's germline CDR1 is SGHTA and CDR2 FQGNSA. The CDR3 runs to 15 residues. Deletions cut 5 bases from V and 6 bases from J, with 17 bases between. The CDR3 nucleotides are TGTGCCAGCAGCGGACTGGACAGATTGGGAAACATTCAGTACTTC. As protein: CASSGLDRLGNIQYF.

This clonotype was picked up many times. This chain's CDR3 is CSVDSAWGEETQYF. As DNA, the CDR3 is TGCAGCGTTGATTCGGCGTGGGGAGAAGAGACCCAGTACTTC. This chain joins TRBV29-1 and TRBJ2-5, with D possibly matching TRBD2 (5 bases). The CDR3 covers 14 residues. Germline assignment: CDR1 SQVTM and CDR2 ANQGSEA. V lost 3 bases, J lost 3 bases, and 14 bases lay in between.